This T cell receptor (beta chain) was captured in a study of T cell changes during pregnancy in multiple sclerosis. Using immunoSEQ multiplex PCR, the repertoire was profiled, and TCRdb retains in-frame clones only, with some absent. The table includes 100,000 or so clones, approximately 93% detected once. The input for sequencing was peripheral blood, taken after pregnancy. The sequence was collected from a female donor with multiple sclerosis, enrolled in a pregnancy study.

The CDR3 reads CSARTSGSTNEQFF. The CDR3 DNA sequence: TGCAGCGCCCGTACTAGCGGGAGTACCAATGAGCAGTTCTTC. The chain links TRBV29-1 to TRBJ2-1, with 11 bases that match TRBD2. The CDR3 spans 14 residues. Germline lookup yields CDR1 SQVTM and CDR2 ANQGSEA. V lost 7 bases to trimming and J lost 6 bases; unmatched junction nucleotides: 8.